These T cell receptor beta chains were read from a single sample in a study of blood T cell repertoires in COVID-19. Produced via immunoSEQ multiplex PCR; TCRdb's table is partial and in-frame only. The repertoire holds roughly 130,000 clones, with approximately 80% as singletons. Material: peripheral blood. All receptors derive from a middle-aged man with active or convalescent COVID-19. The CDR3 runs from the conserved cysteine through the conserved F or W. The D gene is left open where the match is weak. Where a row states a size, it is once, few, many or the class of an expanded clone; other rows omit it.

j_call d_call v_call clone_size cdr3_nt cdr3_aa
TRBJ2-7 TRBD1 TRBV28 NA TGTGCCAGCAGTTTAAGGACAGGGTTTATCCCCTACGAGCAGTACTTC CASSLRTGFIPYEQYF
TRBJ2-7 TRBD1 TRBV4-1 once TGCGCCAGCAGCCAGGATTACGACAGGGGCGAGCAGTACTTC CASSQDYDRGEQYF
TRBJ2-1 TRBD1 TRBV7-2 NA TGTGCCAGCAGTCGGACAGGGGCCCTCAATGAGCAGTTCTTC CASSRTGALNEQFF
TRBJ2-7 TRBD2 TRBV5-1 NA TGCGCCAGCAGCTTATCTAGCGGGGGGGCATACGAGCAGTACTTC CASSLSSGGAYEQYF
TRBJ2-2 TRBD2 TRBV6-1 few TGTGCCAGCAGTGAACTAGCGGGGGACACCGGGGAGCTGTTTTTT CASSELAGDTGELFF
TRBJ2-5 TRBD2 TRBV5-1 once TGCGCCAGCACCCTGGTCGGCGGGGGGACTCAAGAGACCCAGTACTTC CASTLVGGGTQETQYF
TRBJ2-1 NA TRBV11-3 NA TGTGCCAGCAGCTTAGATATGACTAGCAATGAGCAGTTCTTC CASSLDMTSNEQFF
TRBJ1-2 TRBD1 TRBV7-9 NA TGTGCCAGCAGCTTGCCCGACAGGGGGTATGGCTACACCTTC CASSLPDRGYGYTF
TRBJ2-1 TRBD1 TRBV9 NA TGTGCCAGCAGCGTAGCAGGGGGTACTGAGCAGTTCTTC CASSVAGGTEQFF
TRBJ2-1 TRBD1 TRBV7-3 few TGTGCCAGCAGTTCGGGGACAGGGAAGGACAATGAGCAGTTCTTC CASSSGTGKDNEQFF
TRBJ2-6 TRBD2 TRBV16 NA TGTGCCAGCAGCCCGGGGGGGACTGGGGCCAACGTCCTGACTTTC CASSPGGTGANVLTF
TRBJ1-4 NA TRBV6-5 NA TGTGCCAGCAGCGGAAGGACACTGGGAGAAAAACTGTTTTTT CASSGRTLGEKLFF
TRBJ1-4 TRBD1 TRBV29-1 many TGCAGCATTCGGACAGGAGGGGGTGAAAAACTGTTTTTT CSIRTGGGEKLFF
TRBJ1-1 TRBD1 TRBV13 NA TGTGCCAGCAGCCAGGGTTGGACAGGGGGATTTGTGGCTTTCTTT CASSQGWTGGFVAFF
TRBJ2-5 NA TRBV30 NA TGTGCCTGGAGGGAGAACCCGGAGACCCAGTACTTC CAWRENPETQYF
TRBJ2-1 TRBD1 TRBV7-9 NA TGTGCCAGCAGCGCCCGGACAGGTTGGAATGAGCAGTTCTTC CASSARTGWNEQFF
TRBJ1-2 NA TRBV27 NA TGTGCCAGCAGGGCAGACAGAAATAACTATGGCTACACCTTC CASRADRNNYGYTF
TRBJ2-2 NA TRBV29-1 NA TGCAGCGCCGGACAGCCATCGAACACCGGGGAGCTGTTTTTT CSAGQPSNTGELFF
TRBJ1-1 NA TRBV7-9 NA TGTGCCAGCAGCTTAGAGGAGGGGAAAGCTTTCTTT CASSLEEGKAFF
TRBJ2-7 TRBD1 TRBV30 NA TGTGCCTGGAGCAGGGGGCTCGGGGAGCAGTACTTC CAWSRGLGEQYF
TRBJ2-5 NA TRBV30 NA TGTGCCTTCACAGAGTGGGCGGGGAGAGAGACCCAGTACTTC CAFTEWAGRETQYF
TRBJ1-3 NA TRBV7-8 few TGTGCCAGCAGCTTACACGGGAGCTCTGGAAACACCATATATTTT CASSLHGSSGNTIYF
TRBJ1-2 NA TRBV7-2 NA TGTGCCAGCAGCCCGACAACCCTTGGAGGCTACACCTTC CASSPTTLGGYTF
TRBJ2-7 TRBD1 TRBV18 NA TGTGCCAGCTCACCAGAGGCAGGGGGTCTGGAGCAGTACTTC CASSPEAGGLEQYF
TRBJ2-3 TRBD1 TRBV6-1 NA TGTGCCAGCAGTGAAGAGACAGGGGGCACAGATACGCAGTATTTT CASSEETGGTDTQYF
TRBJ2-3 TRBD1 TRBV9 NA TGTGCCAGCAGCGTAGACACGGGACAGGGGGCCTTAACGCAGTATTTT CASSVDTGQGALTQYF
TRBJ2-1 NA TRBV29-1 NA TGCAGCGTTGAAAGGGACACTAACAATGAGCAGTTCTTC CSVERDTNNEQFF
TRBJ2-7 NA TRBV30 once TGTGCCTGGAGTAGGGGTACGACCTACGAGCAGTACTTC CAWSRGTTYEQYF
TRBJ2-7 NA TRBV6-5 NA TGTGCCAGCAGCCTCGGACAAGGTCCCTACGAGCAGTACTTC CASSLGQGPYEQYF
TRBJ1-4 TRBD1 TRBV27 once TGTGCCAGCAGCTCCGGGACAGGGGCTTTTGAAAAACTGTTTTTT CASSSGTGAFEKLFF
TRBJ2-5 NA TRBV28 NA TGTGCCAGCAGCACTCCTAGCGACGGTAGGACGGTGACCCAGTACTTC CASSTPSDGRTVTQYF
TRBJ2-3 NA TRBV19 NA TGTGCCAGTAGTATAGGCAGGGCCCTAGATACGCAGTATTTT CASSIGRALDTQYF
TRBJ2-7 TRBD2 TRBV3-1/TRBV3-2 many TGTGCCAGCAGCCGCGGGGGGGGCGTCGAGCAGTACTTC CASSRGGGVEQYF
TRBJ1-5 TRBD1 TRBV11-2 NA TGTGCCAGCAGCACCTGGACAGGGGGCGGTGTCGATCAGCCCCAGCATTTT CASSTWTGGGVDQPQHF
TRBJ2-3 NA TRBV6-5 few TGTGCCAGTAGAAGGGGGGGCCCCACAGATACGCAGTATTTT CASRRGGPTDTQYF
TRBJ1-3 NA TRBV20-1 NA TGCAGTGGCAGCTCTGGAAACACCATATATTTT CSGSSGNTIYF
TRBJ2-1 NA TRBV5-6 NA TGTGCCAGCAGCTTGGCCAACAGGACGAGGAATGAGCAGTTCTTC CASSLANRTRNEQFF
TRBJ1-1 NA TRBV19 NA TGTGCCAGTAGTAGATCCCCGGACACCCTTCGTGTAGCTTTCTTT CASSRSPDTLRVAFF
TRBJ2-3 TRBD2 TRBV3-1/TRBV3-2 few TGTGCCAGCAGCCATATGCGGGGGGGCACAGATACGCAGTATTTT CASSHMRGGTDTQYF
TRBJ1-3 NA TRBV4-2 once TGTGCCAGCAGCCGGACAGATGACTCTGGAAACACCATATATTTT CASSRTDDSGNTIYF
TRBJ2-1 NA TRBV21-1 NA TGTGCCAGCAGCAAAGCGCCCGACAGGGGGTGGAATGAGCAGTTCTTC CASSKAPDRGWNEQFF
TRBJ1-5 NA TRBV10-3 NA TGTGCCATCAGTCGAGGGGGGGGGCAGCCCCAGCATTTT CAISRGGGQPQHF
TRBJ1-4 TRBD1 TRBV10-1 NA TGCGCCAGCAGTGAGGGGGACAGGACCGATGAAAAACTGTTTTTT CASSEGDRTDEKLFF
TRBJ2-7 TRBD1 TRBV6-2/TRBV6-3 NA TGTGCCAGCAGTCCCAGGGGGCTACTCTACGAGCAGTACTTC CASSPRGLLYEQYF
TRBJ2-7 TRBD2 TRBV7-8 once TGTGCCAGCAGCCCGGGGGGGAAGTCAAACGAGCAGTACTTC CASSPGGKSNEQYF
TRBJ2-2 TRBD2 TRBV7-7 NA TGTGCTAGCAGCCAGGACGGGAGGACCGGGGAGCTGTTTTTT CASSQDGRTGELFF
TRBJ1-6 TRBD1 TRBV10-2 NA TGCGCCAGCAAACCGACAGGGGTCTCACCCCTCCACTTT CASKPTGVSPLHF
TRBJ1-1 NA TRBV5-4 NA TGTGCCAGCAGCAGGAGGGGTGTAGAAGCTTTCTTT CASSRRGVEAFF
TRBJ1-6 NA TRBV5-1 NA TGCGCCAGCAGCCTCGCCGGGGGGTTGGATTCACCCCTCCACTTT CASSLAGGLDSPLHF
TRBJ2-1 TRBD2 TRBV9 NA TGTGCCCGGAGGACTAGCGGTCACAATGAGCAGTTCTTC CARRTSGHNEQFF
TRBJ1-6 NA TRBV6-5 few TGTGCCAGCAGTTTCGGTACTTCACCCCTCCACTTT CASSFGTSPLHF
TRBJ2-3 TRBD2 TRBV4-2 NA TGTGCCAGCAGCCCCAAACATCCCGGGACTAGCGTCCCCATTGTCACAGATACGCAGTATTTT CASSPKHPGTSVPIVTDTQYF
TRBJ1-5 TRBD1 TRBV19 NA TGTGCCAGTAGTATAGCCCAGGACAGGGCGAAACAGCCCCAGCATTTT CASSIAQDRAKQPQHF
TRBJ1-4 TRBD1 TRBV3-1/TRBV3-2 NA TGTGCCAGCAGCCTCGGGACAGGGGGCGCGAATGAAAAACTGTTTTTT CASSLGTGGANEKLFF
TRBJ2-5 NA TRBV7-2 NA TGTGCCAGCAGCACACCGACAGCGAACCTACAAGAGACCCAGTACTTC CASSTPTANLQETQYF
TRBJ1-3 NA TRBV3-1/TRBV3-2 NA TGTGCCAGCAGCCTGGGGGGACCTGGAAACACCATATATTTT CASSLGGPGNTIYF
TRBJ1-1 NA TRBV14 NA TGTGCCAGCAGCCCTCGGGGACTGGGGAACACTGAAGCTTTCTTT CASSPRGLGNTEAFF
TRBJ1-2 NA TRBV6-5 NA TGTGCCAGCAGCAACAGGGTGTTCCCCTATGGCTACACCTTC CASSNRVFPYGYTF
TRBJ1-4 TRBD1 TRBV15 NA TGTGCCACCAGCAGATCGACAGGGAAGGGTGAAAAACTGTTTTTT CATSRSTGKGEKLFF